A selection of T cell receptor beta chains follows, all from one sample in a study of shared clonotypes between healthy human individuals. Clones were sequenced by immunoSEQ multiplex PCR, and TCRdb holds only the in-frame ones, with some missing. The sample lists over 2,000,000 clones, 90% to 95% occurring once. The sequenced material came from naive CD8+ T cells from PBMCs. These receptors came from a man younger than 35 in good health. Some clones in this sample may be carry-over from other donors' samples. CDR3s include the opening cysteine and the closing phenylalanine or tryptophan. The D gene is left open where the match is weak. Clone size is stated in some rows and not others, as once, few, many or a class when expanded.

TRBV7-9	.	.	TRBJ2-1	TGTGCCAGCAGCTCAGCACAGGGATCCGACTACAATGAGCAGTTCTTC	CASSSAQGSDYNEQFF
TRBV7-9	.	.	TRBJ2-7	TGTGCCAGCAGCTTGGAGGGGGGGCGGTACGAGCAGTACTTC	CASSLEGGRYEQYF
TRBV10-2	.	.	TRBJ2-3	TGCGCCAGCAGTGACTCCCGCGGTAGCACAGATACGCAGTATTTT	CASSDSRGSTDTQYF
TRBV19	once	.	TRBJ2-5	TGTGCCAGTAGTACAGGGACCGCGCCTCAAGAGACCCAGTACTTC	CASSTGTAPQETQYF
TRBV9	once	.	TRBJ2-1	TGTGCCAGCAGCGTAGCTAGGCTGGGTGAGCAGTTCTTC	CASSVARLGEQFF
TRBV28	.	.	TRBJ2-1	TGTGCCAGCAGACCAATTCGGCGGGTAGAAGATGAGCAGTTCTTC	CASRPIRRVEDEQFF
TRBV6-1	.	.	TRBJ2-6	TGTGCCAGCAGTGAAATTTTAGTAATCTCTGGGGCCAACGTCCTGACTTTC	CASSEILVISGANVLTF
TRBV27	.	.	TRBJ2-7	TGTGCCAGCAGTTCCTTCGGGGGGCAGGGGGGCGAGCAGTACTTC	CASSSFGGQGGEQYF
TRBV27	.	.	TRBJ2-3	TGTGCCAGCAGTTTAGGGGGGACCGTTAGCACAGATACGCAGTATTTT	CASSLGGTVSTDTQYF
TRBV11-2	.	.	TRBJ2-1	TGTGCCAGCAGCGTAGGACTCACGGTCTCCTACAATGAGCAGTTCTTC	CASSVGLTVSYNEQFF
TRBV7-7	.	.	TRBJ2-1	TGTGCCAGCTCCCCGCAGGGCGGGCGGTTCTGGTCCTCCTACAATGAGCAGTTCTTC	CASSPQGGRFWSSYNEQFF
TRBV30	.	.	TRBJ1-5	TGTGCCTGGACCACAGGGAGAGGCCAGCCCCAGCATTTT	CAWTTGRGQPQHF
TRBV11-1	.	.	TRBJ2-2	TGTGCCAGCAGCAACCCGAGCGGGCCTCAAATAGGGACCGGGGAGCTGTTTTTT	CASSNPSGPQIGTGELFF
TRBV27	.	TRBD1	TRBJ2-1	TGTGCCAGCAGTTTATGGACAGGGGTTAAGGATGAGCAGTTCTTC	CASSLWTGVKDEQFF
TRBV27	once	TRBD1	TRBJ1-2	TGTGCCAGCAGTTTAACCCAGGGGGCCTGGTATGGCTACACCTTC	CASSLTQGAWYGYTF
TRBV28	.	.	TRBJ2-7	TGTGCCAGCAGTTTTTCACCACCCGGCTACCCCTACGAGCAGTACTTC	CASSFSPPGYPYEQYF
TRBV7-9	few	.	TRBJ2-2	TGTGCCAGCAGCTTAGAGGACACCGGGGAGCTGTTTTTT	CASSLEDTGELFF
TRBV7-9	.	.	TRBJ2-2	TGTGCCAGCAGCTTAAATCAGGCGGCCGGGGAGCTGTTTTTT	CASSLNQAAGELFF
TRBV7-2	.	.	TRBJ1-3	TGTGCCAGCAGCCCCCTCGGGACTGGAAACACCATATATTTT	CASSPLGTGNTIYF
TRBV9	.	TRBD1	TRBJ1-4	TGTGCCAGCAGCGCCGGGACAGGTTATGAAAAACTGTTTTTT	CASSAGTGYEKLFF
TRBV19	.	.	TRBJ2-5	TGTGCCAGTAGTATTTCGCGGGCAGGGAGAGAGACCCAGTACTTC	CASSISRAGRETQYF
TRBV7-9	.	TRBD2	TRBJ2-3	TGTGCCAGCAGCCCGACCCCCGTAAAGCGGGGTAGCACAGATACGCAGTATTTT	CASSPTPVKRGSTDTQYF
TRBV12-5	.	.	TRBJ2-7	TGTGCTAGTGGCTTTCCGAGGGGACGCCTCTCCTACGAGCAGTACTTC	CASGFPRGRLSYEQYF
TRBV7-2	.	TRBD1	TRBJ2-7	TGTGCCAGCAGCGTCGGTGTAGGGACAGGGACGTTATACGAGCAGTACTTC	CASSVGVGTGTLYEQYF
TRBV4-1	.	.	TRBJ2-7	TGCGCCAGCAGCATGAGGGGAAGCTCCTACGAGCAGTACTTC	CASSMRGSSYEQYF
TRBV27	.	TRBD1	TRBJ1-5	TGTGCCAGCAGGCTCTCACAGGGGGCAAATCAGCCCCAGCATTTT	CASRLSQGANQPQHF
TRBV6-5	.	.	TRBJ2-7	TGTGCCAGCAGGGTAAGGTGGGACGGACCCTACGAGCAGTACTTC	CASRVRWDGPYEQYF
TRBV28	.	TRBD2	TRBJ2-3	TGTGCCAGCAGTTTAGCCGGGACTAAACACACAGATACGCAGTATTTT	CASSLAGTKHTDTQYF
TRBV29-1	.	.	TRBJ1-2	TGCACCGTAACCCCCCCCGGTCCATATGGCTACACCTTC	CTVTPPGPYGYTF
TRBV11-2	once	TRBD2	TRBJ2-1	TGTGCCAGCAGCTTAGCATTGGCGGCCGGGGGGGGCAATGAGCAGTTCTTC	CASSLALAAGGGNEQFF
TRBV6-1	.	.	TRBJ1-5	TGTGCCAGCAGTGAACCGCAGCATAGCAATCAGCCCCAGCATTTT	CASSEPQHSNQPQHF
TRBV28	.	.	TRBJ2-7	TGTGCCAGCAGTCCGCCTTGGAGAGATCCTTCCTACGAGCAGTACTTC	CASSPPWRDPSYEQYF
TRBV29-1	.	TRBD1	TRBJ1-2	TGCAGCGGACGAACCGGGACAGACTATGGCTACACCTTC	CSGRTGTDYGYTF
TRBV7-2	.	TRBD1	TRBJ2-1	TGTGCCAGCAGTTGGGTTTGGACAGGGAGGAATAATGAGCAGTTCTTC	CASSWVWTGRNNEQFF
TRBV7-3	once	TRBD2	TRBJ2-1	TGTGCCAGCAGCTTAACGGGCGGGGGCTCCTACAATGAGCAGTTCTTC	CASSLTGGGSYNEQFF
TRBV6-5	.	.	TRBJ2-1	TGTGCCAGCAGTTACTACGCGGGGAATGAGCAGTTCTTC	CASSYYAGNEQFF
TRBV10-2	.	TRBD1	TRBJ2-7	TGCGCCAGCACAGACCATCGACAGGGGGGCTACGAGCAGTACTTC	CASTDHRQGGYEQYF
TRBV27	.	.	TRBJ1-1	TGTGCCAGCAGTTTATTGCGGGCTATGAACACTGAAGCTTTCTTT	CASSLLRAMNTEAFF
TRBV7-6	.	TRBD2	TRBJ2-1	TGTGCCAGCAGCTCGCGAGGAGCTGGGACTAGCGGGAGGGATGAGCAGTTCTTC	CASSSRGAGTSGRDEQFF
TRBV18	.	TRBD2	TRBJ2-4	TGTGCCAGCTCACCGCCGGGACAGGACGTAGCGGGAGGGCCGGAGGACTTC	CASSPPGQDVAGGPEDF
TRBV7-9	.	.	TRBJ2-7	TGTGCCAGCAGCTACGGGGCTCAAGAGCAGTACTTC	CASSYGAQEQYF
TRBV19	.	.	TRBJ2-7	TGTGCCAGTAGTCCGTTCCGGGAAGGAGTAAACGAGCAGTACTTC	CASSPFREGVNEQYF
TRBV28	.	.	TRBJ2-7	TGTGCCAGCAGTCCCATAGGGTTGGGACAACTTGTGGAGCAGTACTTC	CASSPIGLGQLVEQYF
TRBV28	.	.	TRBJ2-5	TGTGCCACCCAGGCAGGGGAACAAGAGACCCAGTACTTC	CATQAGEQETQYF
TRBV18	.	.	TRBJ2-1	TGTGCCAGCTCACCACCTTTCTCTGTAAACAATGAGCAGTTCTTC	CASSPPFSVNNEQFF
TRBV19	.	.	TRBJ1-1	TGTGCCAGTAGTCCACTACCTCGGGGTTGGACTGAAGCTTTCTTT	CASSPLPRGWTEAFF
TRBV11-2	.	.	TRBJ2-4	TGTGCCAGCAGCTTAGGTACTGGAGGGGGGAAAAACATTCAGTACTTC	CASSLGTGGGKNIQYF
TRBV9	.	.	TRBJ1-5	TGTGCCAGCAGCGTGAGTGACGCCAATCAGCCCCAGCATTTT	CASSVSDANQPQHF
TRBV10-3	.	TRBD2	TRBJ2-3	TGTGCCATCAGTCGGGAGGGCCTAGTAGATACGCAGTATTTT	CAISREGLVDTQYF
TRBV27	.	.	TRBJ2-1	TGTGCCAGCAGTTGGCGTCAGTACAATGAGCAGTTCTTC	CASSWRQYNEQFF
TRBV28	.	.	TRBJ2-7	TGTGCCAGCAGTTTCTCCGGGAACCCCTACGAGCAGTACTTC	CASSFSGNPYEQYF